The 32 T cell receptor beta chains below come from one sample, sequenced in a study of regulatory T cells in long-lasting Graves disease. CDR3-region Arm-PCR and iRepertoire HTBI primers produced the TCR beta libraries. A single record per CDR3 protein comes from TCRdb applying MiXCR to the multiplex PCR reads. The sample carries 400,000 to 500,000 distinct CDR3 sequences, 15% to 20% recorded once. Time point defined: newly diagnosed GD, antithyroid drugs for less than 3 months. Making the TCR library involved RNA that had been extracted from PBMCs. This sample was also put to use in a study of T cells in Graves' hyperthyroidism and ophthalmopathy.

Sequenced material: peripheral blood mononuclear cells (PBMCs), taken at new diagnosis, from a patient treated with antithyroid drugs. The origin of the receptors is a woman aged 18 to 35 with Graves disease.

This chain uses TRBV18 with TRBJ2-7; unclear D gene. Trimming pared 3 bases from V and 2 bases from J, leaving 14 bases between. CDR1 is KGHSH and CDR2 is LQKENI in the germline V gene. This CDR3 has 15 amino acids. CDR3 sequence reads: CASSPPVRTTYEQYF. The DNA of the CDR3 is TGTGCCAGCTCACCCCCCGTTCGCACTACCTACGAGCAGTACTTC.

This clonotype was picked up many times. The rearrangement joins TRBV6-1 to TRBJ2-1; D possibly matches TRBD1 or TRBD2 (5 bases each). This CDR3 contains 15 residues. The germline V gene encodes CDR1 MNHNS and CDR2 SASEGT. With 6 bases removed from V and 8 bases from J, the gap between germline ends came to 20 bases. CDR3 sequence (DNA): TGTGCCAGCAGGAACTATGGGGCTAGCATCCATGAGCAGTTCTTC. Protein product: CASRNYGASIHEQFF.

This clonotype turned up a few times. CDR3 residues: CASSRTGEASYNEQFF. CDR3 sequence (DNA): TGTGCCAGTAGTAGGACAGGGGAAGCCTCCTACAATGAGCAGTTCTTC. The chain carries TRBV19 and TRBJ2-1, with 9 positions matching TRBD1. J was trimmed by 0 bases and V by 4 bases; bases with no gene match: 4. The CDR3 contains 16 residues. CDR1 and CDR2 from the germline V gene are LNHDA and SQIVND (reference sequence).

The chain carries TRBV2 and TRBJ2-3; 12 bases match TRBD2. This CDR3 is 16 amino acids long. The germline V gene has CDR1 SNHLY and CDR2 FYNNEI. With 6 bases clipped from V and 0 bases from J, the junction kept 4 bases outside the gene matches. This chain's CDR3 is CASRGLAGTSTDTQYF. DNA of the CDR3: TGTGCCAGCAGAGGACTAGCGGGAACTAGCACAGATACGCAGTATTTT. Looking up the rest from reference TRBV2 and TRBJ2-3 gives the full variable domain: EPEVTQTPSHQVTQMGQEVILRCVPISNHLYFYWYRQILGQKVEFLVSFYNNEISEKSEIFDDQFSVERPDGSNFTLKIRSTKLEDSAMYFCASRGLAGTSTDTQYFGPGTRLTVL.

The chain carries TRBV5-1 and TRBJ2-5; TRBD2 agrees at 8 bases. Germline V lookup: CDR1 SGHRS, CDR2 YFSETQ. The V gene end was trimmed by 8 bases and the J gene end by 4 bases; junction bases not matched to a gene: 4. The CDR3 totals 12 residues. The CDR3 sequence is CASSGLGETQYF. The CDR3 DNA is TGCGCCAGTTCGGGACTAGGAGAGACCCAGTACTTC. Complete variable domain (other parts from reference TRBV5-1 and TRBJ2-5): KAGVTQTPRYLIKTRGQQVTLSCSPISGHRSVSWYQQTPGQGLQFLFEYFSETQRNKGNFPGRFSGRQFSNSRSEMNVSTLELGDSALYLCASSGLGETQYFGPGTRLLVL.

Details on this clonotype: A single base separates this from a much larger clone, so it may be a read error. The genes are TRBV7-9 and TRBJ2-7, with 7 bases that match TRBD1. The CDR3 totals 15 residues. The germline CDR1 and CDR2 sequences are SEHNR and FQNEAQ (reference sequence). CDR3: CASSRPRDRGYEQCF. In nucleotides, the CDR3 is TGTGCCAGCAGCCGCCCCCGGGACAGAGGATACGAGCAGTGCTTC.

This clonotype was detected many times. V usage is TRBV6-2 or TRBV6-3 and J usage is TRBJ2-7, with a tentative D call TRBD1 (5 bases). The CDR3 totals 16 residues. CDR1 MNHEY and CDR2 SVGEGT come from the germline V gene. The ends were cut back, 5 bases at V and 0 bases at J, with 17 bases in the middle. The CDR3 here is CASSEVLGRGSYEQYF. As DNA, the CDR3 is TGTGCCAGCAGTGAAGTTCTTGGTAGGGGCTCCTACGAGCAGTACTTC.

This clonotype was counted many times. The CDR3 region is CASSLEGGGTEAFF. The CDR3 region has the DNA TGTGCCAGCAGCTTAGAAGGGGGGGGGACTGAAGCTTTCTTT. The chain recombines TRBV11-2 with TRBJ1-1; a possible D gene is TRBD1 (6 bases). V was trimmed by 0 bases and J by 5 bases, leaving 10 bases between them. Germline V gene sequence: CDR1 SGHAT, CDR2 FQNNGV. The CDR3 is 14 amino acids.

This clonotype turned up a few times. The chain employs TRBV7-2 and TRBJ1-1, with 8 bases that match TRBD1. This CDR3 comprises 14 residues. With 6 bases clipped from V and 5 bases from J, the junction kept 8 bases outside the gene matches. Germline V gene data show CDR1 as SGHTA and CDR2 as FQGNSA. The CDR3 protein is CASSWDRFVTEAFF. The CDR3 DNA reads as TGTGCCAGCAGTTGGGACAGGTTTGTTACTGAAGCTTTCTTT.

The rearrangement links TRBV28 to TRBJ1-4; D might be TRBD1 (6 bases). Germline CDR1 MDHEN, CDR2 SYDVKM. The V and J ends lost 2 bases and 8 bases respectively, with 12 bases between them. CDR3 length: 14 amino acids. CDR3 nucleotides: TGTGCCAGCAGTTTAAACAGGGTGCGGGAAAAACTGTTTTTT. Protein sequence: CASSLNRVREKLFF.

This clonotype was counted only a few times. The chain combines TRBV28 with TRBJ2-6; D remains ambiguous. Trimming left V 1 base short and J 2 bases short, with 6 bases between. The CDR3 spans 15 residues. From germline, CDR1 is MDHEN and CDR2 SYDVKM. CDR3 residues: CASSLSTAGANVLTF. The CDR3 nucleotides are TGTGCCAGCAGTTTATCCACGGCTGGGGCCAACGTCCTGACTTTC. Supplemented by reference TRBV28 and TRBJ2-6, the full variable domain reads DVKVTQSSRYLVKRTGEKVFLECVQDMDHENMFWYRQDPGLGLRLIYFSYDVKMKEKGDIPEGYSVSREKKERFSLILESASTNQTSMYLCASSLSTAGANVLTFGAGSRLTVL.

V usage is TRBV20-1 and J usage is TRBJ1-5, with TRBD1 as a possible D gene (5 bases). The V end lost 0 bases, the J end lost 0 bases, and 9 bases lay between the germline ends. This CDR3 comprises 15 residues. Germline CDR1 is DFQATT and CDR2 is SNEGSKA (reference sequence). CDR3 loop: CSAREAGSSNQPQHF. The CDR3 DNA reads as TGCAGTGCTAGAGAGGCAGGGTCTAGCAATCAGCCCCAGCATTTT.

The chain links TRBV25-1 to TRBJ2-3, with no clear D. V lost 2 bases to trimming and J lost 6 bases, with 12 bases between them. The CDR3 contains 14 residues. Germline assignment: CDR1 MGHDK and CDR2 SYGVNS. CDR3 protein: CASSEESSSDTQYF. CDR3 in DNA: TGTGCCAGCAGTGAAGAATCAAGTAGTGATACGCAGTATTTT.

At least ten counts were recorded for this clonotype. The chain joins TRBV12-3 or TRBV12-4 to TRBJ2-1; 7 bases map to TRBD2. The J segment lost 9 bases and the V segment lost 2 bases, leaving 16 bases of the junction unmatched. CDR3 length: 17 amino acids. Here the CDR3 DNA reads TGTGCCAGCAGTTTAATAGGTGTGGGGACTACGCCCGGTGAGCAGTTCTTC. It translates to CASSLIGVGTTPGEQFF.

This clonotype was counted at least ten times. The V gene is TRBV28, the J gene TRBJ1-1; D is uncertain. The length of the CDR3 is 12 residues. V lost 10 bases and J 3 bases, leaving 12 bases between the germline ends. Germline V CDR1 and CDR2: MDHEN, SYDVKM. In DNA, the CDR3 is TGTGCCACCTCCGTTGCTGACACTGAAGCTTTCTTT. As protein: CATSVADTEAFF.

V usage is TRBV6-2 or TRBV6-3 and J usage is TRBJ2-7, with unresolved D. Germline CDR1 is MNHEY and CDR2 is SVGEGT. Trimming pared 5 bases from V and 5 bases from J, leaving 7 bases between. The CDR3 covers 11 residues. CDR3 in amino acids: CASSQRDEQYF. The CDR3 coding sequence is TGTGCCAGCAGTCAACGCGACGAGCAGTACTTC.

This clonotype was detected many times. The chain joins TRBV7-9 to TRBJ2-3, with D unclear. The CDR3 is 13 amino acids. The germline CDR1 and CDR2 sequences are SEHNR and FQNEAQ (reference sequence). Trimming pared 5 bases from V and 6 bases from J, leaving 12 bases between. The CDR3 is CASSPKLVDTQYF. The DNA of the CDR3 is TGTGCCAGCAGCCCGAAGCTAGTCGATACGCAGTATTTT.

This chain joins TRBV5-5 and TRBJ1-6; D call uncertain. The CDR3 has 13 residues. Trimming left V 0 bases short and J 9 bases short, with 7 bases between. Germline lookup yields CDR1 SGHKS and CDR2 YYEKEE (reference sequence). The CDR3 loop is CASSLETPSPLHF. CDR3 coding DNA: TGTGCCAGCAGCTTGGAAACGCCTTCACCCCTCCACTTT.

J is TRBJ2-3 and V is TRBV9; weak D call: TRBD2 (6 bases). The CDR3 totals 13 residues. Germline CDR1 is SGDLS and CDR2 is YYNGEE. Trimming pared 2 bases from V and 4 bases from J, leaving 8 bases between. In nucleotides, the CDR3 is TGTGCCAGCAGCGTGGGGGGTCCAGATACGCAGTATTTT. Protein product: CASSVGGPDTQYF.

This clonotype was found many times. The chain recombines TRBV11-3 with TRBJ2-1; 9 positions match TRBD2. Trimming at V came to 6 bases and at J to 6 bases, leaving 6 bases not matched to a gene. The CDR3 loop spans 14 amino acids. Germline lookup yields CDR1 SGHNT and CDR2 YENEEA. CDR3 DNA sequence: TGTGCCAGCAGTCTGCCGGGACTAGCCAATGAGCAGTTCTTC. Encoded protein: CASSLPGLANEQFF.

This clonotype was detected only a few times. This chain links TRBV2 with TRBJ2-1; D is undetermined. The CDR3 covers 16 residues. Per the germline V gene, CDR1 is SNHLY and CDR2 is FYNNEI. The V end lost 5 bases, the J end lost 0 bases, and 14 bases lay between the germline ends. The CDR3 nucleotides read TGTGCCAGCAGTAATCTGGCGGCCGCCTCCTACAATGAGCAGTTCTTC. As protein: CASSNLAAASYNEQFF.

A few counts support this clonotype. A junction boundary mismatches the germline segment, possibly from a read error. The chain uses TRBV4-1 and TRBJ2-7; TRBD2 matches at 12 bases. Looked up from germline, CDR1 is MGHRA and CDR2 is YSYEKL. The CDR3 spans 19 residues. The CDR3 loop reads CASSPRLAGGVQSSYEQYF. CDR3 in DNA: TGTGCCAGCAGCCCCCGTCTAGCGGGAGGGGTACAGAGCTCCTACGAGCAGTACTTC.

The rearrangement uses TRBV19 and TRBJ2-5; 10 bases line up with TRBD2. J was trimmed by 3 bases and V by 3 bases; bases with no gene match: 7. CDR1 LNHDA and CDR2 SQIVND come from the germline V gene (reference sequence). The CDR3 sequence is 16 residues long. The CDR3 loop reads CASSIIGLAEKETQYF. As DNA, the CDR3 is TGTGCCAGTAGTATCATCGGACTAGCGGAAAAAGAGACCCAGTACTTC.

The V gene is TRBV6-2 or TRBV6-3, the J gene TRBJ2-7; 13 nucleotides match TRBD2. With V trimmed by 5 bases and J by 7 bases, 5 bases remained unmatched. This CDR3 is built from 14 residues. CDR1 is MNHEY and CDR2 is SVGEGT in the germline V gene. The CDR3 coding sequence is TGTGCCAGCAGTCACGGGACTAGCGGGACTGAGCAGTACTTC. This gives the protein CASSHGTSGTEQYF.

This sequence joins TRBV7-9 and TRBJ2-1; 10 bases align to TRBD2. V lost 1 base to trimming and J lost 5 bases; unmatched junction nucleotides: 5. Per germline, CDR1 SEHNR and CDR2 FQNEAQ (reference sequence). The CDR3 totals 16 residues. CDR3 protein: CASSLVPSGSDNEQFF. The CDR3 DNA reads TGTGCCAGCAGCTTAGTCCCTAGCGGGAGTGACAATGAGCAGTTCTTC.

This clonotype was recorded at least ten times. V is TRBV7-8 and J is TRBJ2-3, with TRBD2 matching over 12 bases. Trimming took 5 bases from V and 2 from J; bases not matched to a gene: 5. Per germline, CDR1 SGHVS and CDR2 FQNEAQ. CDR3 size: 16 residues. CDR3 sequence reads: CASSTGLAGSTDTQYF. The CDR3 region has the DNA TGTGCCAGCAGCACCGGACTAGCGGGATCCACAGATACGCAGTATTTT.

This clonotype was detected ten times or more. The chain employs TRBV12-3 or TRBV12-4 and TRBJ2-7, with D possibly TRBD2 on 5 matching bases. The CDR3 runs to 12 residues. V was shortened by 4 bases and J by 3 bases, with 7 bases between the two germline ends. Here the CDR3 reads CASSSGIYEQYF. The CDR3 DNA is TGTGCCAGCAGTTCCGGGATCTACGAGCAGTACTTC.

About this clonotype: The likely explanation is a read error, given a far larger clone one base away. The chain has TRBV5-8 and TRBJ2-1; 10 bases fit TRBD1. The V gene end was trimmed by 0 bases and the J gene end by 13 bases; junction bases not matched to a gene: 13. The germline V gene has CDR1 SGHTS and CDR2 YDEGEE. The CDR3 extends over 16 amino acids. The CDR3 sequence: CASSLGGTGAKETQFF. The CDR3 DNA reads TGTGCCAGCAGCTTGGGGGGGACAGGGGCGAAAGAGACCCAGTTCTTC. Variable domain in full (rest from reference TRBV5-8 and TRBJ2-1): EAGVTQSPTHLIKTRGQQATLRCSPISGHTSVYWYQQALGLGLQFLLWYDEGEERNRGNFPPRFSGRQFPNYSSELNVNALELEDSALYLCASSLGGTGAKETQFFGPGTRLTVL.

This clonotype was counted only a few times. V gene TRBV28 combines with J gene TRBJ2-7; TRBD2 matches at 7 bases. CDR1 and CDR2 (germline): MDHEN, SYDVKM. V was pared by 5 bases and J by 2 bases, with 6 bases of the junction left unmatched. There are 14 residues in the CDR3. The CDR3 loop is CASSQREAPYEQYF. CDR3 in DNA: TGTGCCAGCAGTCAACGGGAGGCTCCCTACGAGCAGTACTTC.

This chain links TRBV14 with TRBJ1-2, with no clear D. Germline-derived CDR1 and CDR2 are SGHDN and FVKESK. The CDR3 contains 13 residues. V was shortened by 2 bases and J by 2 bases, with 6 bases between the two germline ends. For the CDR3, the DNA is TGTGCCAGCAGCCAAACACCCAACTATGGCTACACCTTC. Amino acid sequence: CASSQTPNYGYTF.

The chain has TRBV18 and TRBJ1-1; D gene uncertain. The CDR3 sequence is 13 residues long. V was pared by 3 bases and J by 3 bases, with 8 bases between. Germline values: CDR1 KGHSH, CDR2 LQKENI. In DNA, the CDR3 is TGTGCCAGCTCACCCTCCGGGGACACTGAAGCTTTCTTT. It encodes CASSPSGDTEAFF.

This clonotype has ten or more counts. The chain carries TRBV11-2 and TRBJ2-1, with 13 bases identical to TRBD2. The CDR3 covers 16 residues. Germline V gene sequence: CDR1 SGHAT, CDR2 FQNNGV. V was pared by 5 bases and J by 6 bases, with 7 bases of the junction left unmatched. The CDR3 loop is CASSPRTSGSGNEQFF. As DNA, the CDR3 is TGTGCCAGCAGCCCCCGGACTAGCGGGAGCGGCAATGAGCAGTTCTTC. Variable domain in full (rest from reference TRBV11-2 and TRBJ2-1): EAGVAQSPRYKIIEKRQSVAFWCNPISGHATLYWYQQILGQGPKLLIQFQNNGVVDDSQLPKDRFSAERLKGVDSTLKIQPAKLEDSAVYLCASSPRTSGSGNEQFFGPGTRLTVL.